This T cell receptor (beta chain) was sequenced for a study of beta chain features in type 1 diabetes. As concerns this clone: Its matching antigen is unknown.

Study-wide points: All four CD4+ subsets from Type 1 diabetes patients carried moderately but significantly shorter TCRB CDR3s. Patients' naive, central memory and regulatory TCRB repertoires appeared more alike than those of healthy donors.

The whole isolated RNA underwent reverse transcription, so sequencing captured expressed TCRB transcripts. Assay used: immunoSEQ multiplex PCR; TCRdb lists only in-frame clones, some missing. The repertoire holds roughly 25,000 clones, with over 60% as singletons. This clonotype was obtained from a woman in her thirties or forties in good health. Sequencing was done on a sample of Tregs from blood.

CDR3 nucleotides: TGTGCCAGCTCACCCCAGGGCTATGGCTACACCTTC. Translating gives CASSPQGYGYTF. V gene TRBV18 combines with J gene TRBJ1-2; perhaps TRBD1 as D (5 bases). V was clipped by 3 bases and J by 4 bases, with 6 bases between them. The germline V gene encodes CDR1 KGHSH and CDR2 LQKENI. This CDR3 is built from 12 residues.